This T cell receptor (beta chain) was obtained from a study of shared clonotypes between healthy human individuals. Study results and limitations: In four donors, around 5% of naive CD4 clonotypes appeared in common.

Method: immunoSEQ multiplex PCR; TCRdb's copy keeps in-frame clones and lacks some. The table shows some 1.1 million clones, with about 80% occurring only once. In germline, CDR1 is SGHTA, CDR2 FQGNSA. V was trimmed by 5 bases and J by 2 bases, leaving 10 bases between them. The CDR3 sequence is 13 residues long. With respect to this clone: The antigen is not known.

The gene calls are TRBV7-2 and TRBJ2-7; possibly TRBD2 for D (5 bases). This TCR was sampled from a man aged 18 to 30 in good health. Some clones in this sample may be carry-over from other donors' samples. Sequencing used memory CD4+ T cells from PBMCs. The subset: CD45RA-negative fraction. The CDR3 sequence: CASSTRATYEQYF. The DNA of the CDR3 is TGTGCCAGCAGCACGAGGGCAACCTACGAGCAGTACTTC. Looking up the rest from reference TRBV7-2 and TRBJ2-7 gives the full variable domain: GAGVSQSPSNKVTEKGKDVELRCDPISGHTALYWYRQSLGQGLEFLIYFQGNSAPDKSGLPSDRFSAERTGGSVSTLTIQRTQQEDSAVYLCASSTRATYEQYFGPGTRLTVT.